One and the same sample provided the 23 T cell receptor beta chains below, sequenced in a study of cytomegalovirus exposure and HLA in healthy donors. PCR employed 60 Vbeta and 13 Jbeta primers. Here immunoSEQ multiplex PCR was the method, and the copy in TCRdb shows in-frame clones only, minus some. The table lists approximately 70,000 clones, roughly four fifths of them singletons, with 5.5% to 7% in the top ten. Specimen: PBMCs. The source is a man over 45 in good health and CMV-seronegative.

CDR3 DNA: TGTGCCAGCAGCTTAGCCGCTGAAGCTTTCTTT. This translates into CASSLAAEAFF. The J gene is TRBJ1-1, the V gene TRBV7-9; D gene ambiguous. The V gene's germline CDR1 is SEHNR and CDR2 FQNEAQ (reference sequence). The CDR3 covers 11 residues. Trimming left V 0 bases short and J 6 bases short, with 2 bases between.

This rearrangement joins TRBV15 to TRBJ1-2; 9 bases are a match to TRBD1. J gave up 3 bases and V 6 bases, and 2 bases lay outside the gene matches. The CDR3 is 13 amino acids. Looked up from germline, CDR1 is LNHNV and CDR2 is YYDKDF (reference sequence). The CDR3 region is CATRDRGDYGYTF. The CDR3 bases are TGTGCCACCAGGGACAGGGGAGACTATGGCTACACCTTC. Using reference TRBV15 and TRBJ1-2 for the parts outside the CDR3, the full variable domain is DAMVIQNPRYQVTQFGKPVTLSCSQTLNHNVMYWYQQKSSQAPKLLFHYYDKDFNNEADTPDNFQSRRPNTSFCFLDIRSPGLGDTAMYLCATRDRGDYGYTFGSGTRLTVV.

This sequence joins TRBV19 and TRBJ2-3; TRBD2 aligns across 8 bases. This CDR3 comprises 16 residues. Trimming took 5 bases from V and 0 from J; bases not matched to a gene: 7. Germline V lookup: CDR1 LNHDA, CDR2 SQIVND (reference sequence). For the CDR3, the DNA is TGTGCCAGTAGTCTAAAAGCGGGAGACAGCACAGATACGCAGTATTTT. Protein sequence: CASSLKAGDSTDTQYF.

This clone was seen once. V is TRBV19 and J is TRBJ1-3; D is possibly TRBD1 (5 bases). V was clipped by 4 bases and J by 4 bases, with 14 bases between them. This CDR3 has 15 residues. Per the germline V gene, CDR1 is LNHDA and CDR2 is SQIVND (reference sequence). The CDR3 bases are TGTGCCAGTAGTACCTACAAAGACAGAGGAAACACCATATATTTT. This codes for CASSTYKDRGNTIYF.

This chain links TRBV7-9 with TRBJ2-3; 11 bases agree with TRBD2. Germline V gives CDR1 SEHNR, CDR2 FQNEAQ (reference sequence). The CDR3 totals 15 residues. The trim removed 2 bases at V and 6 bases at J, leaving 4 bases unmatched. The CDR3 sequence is CASSLTSGRFDTQYF. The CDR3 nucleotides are TGTGCCAGCAGCTTAACTAGCGGGAGATTTGATACGCAGTATTTT.

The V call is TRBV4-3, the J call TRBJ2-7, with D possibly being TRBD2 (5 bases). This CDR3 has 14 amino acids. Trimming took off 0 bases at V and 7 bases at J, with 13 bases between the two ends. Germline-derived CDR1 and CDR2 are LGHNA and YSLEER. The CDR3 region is CASSQDWERGEQYF. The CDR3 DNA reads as TGCGCCAGCAGCCAAGATTGGGAGCGTGGAGAGCAGTACTTC.

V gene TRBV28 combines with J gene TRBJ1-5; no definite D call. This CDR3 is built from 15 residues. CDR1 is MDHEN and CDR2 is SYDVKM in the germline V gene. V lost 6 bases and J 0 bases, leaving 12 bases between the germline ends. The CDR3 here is CASSLGIDSNQPQHF. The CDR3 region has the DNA TGTGCCAGCAGCCTAGGTATAGATAGCAATCAGCCCCAGCATTTT.

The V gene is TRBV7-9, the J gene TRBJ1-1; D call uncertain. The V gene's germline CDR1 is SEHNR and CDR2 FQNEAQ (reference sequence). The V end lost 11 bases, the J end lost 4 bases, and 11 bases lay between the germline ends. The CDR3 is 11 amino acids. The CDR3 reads CACLLSTEAFF. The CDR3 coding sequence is TGTGCCTGTCTTTTGAGCACTGAAGCTTTCTTT.

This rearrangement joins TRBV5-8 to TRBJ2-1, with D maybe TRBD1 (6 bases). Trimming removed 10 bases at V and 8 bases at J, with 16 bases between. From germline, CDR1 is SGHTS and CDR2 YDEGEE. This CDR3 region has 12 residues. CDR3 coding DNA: TGTGCCGGGGGCCCGGGGATCGATGAGCAGTTCTTC. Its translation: CAGGPGIDEQFF.

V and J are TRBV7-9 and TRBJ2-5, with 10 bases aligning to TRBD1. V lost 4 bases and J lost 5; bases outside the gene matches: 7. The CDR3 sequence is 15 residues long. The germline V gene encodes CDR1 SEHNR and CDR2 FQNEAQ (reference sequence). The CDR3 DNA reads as TGTGCCAGCAGCTGGGGACAGGGGTCTCCGGAGACCCAGTACTTC. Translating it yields CASSWGQGSPETQYF.

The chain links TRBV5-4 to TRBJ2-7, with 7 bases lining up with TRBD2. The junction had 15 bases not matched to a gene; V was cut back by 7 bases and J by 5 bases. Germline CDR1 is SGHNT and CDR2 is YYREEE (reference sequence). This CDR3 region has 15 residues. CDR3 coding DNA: TGTGCCAGCGGCCGGGAGGATTTGGACTACGACGAGCAGTACTTC. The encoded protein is CASGREDLDYDEQYF. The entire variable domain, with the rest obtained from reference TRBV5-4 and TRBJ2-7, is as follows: ETGVTQSPTHLIKTRGQQVTLRCSSQSGHNTVSWYQQALGQGPQFIFQYYREEENGRGNFPPRFSGLQFPNYSSELNVNALELDDSALYLCASGREDLDYDEQYFGPGTRLTVT.

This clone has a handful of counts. The CDR3 is CASSIAVAGGGEQFF. The CDR3 region has the DNA TGTGCCAGTAGTATTGCAGTAGCGGGAGGAGGCGAGCAGTTCTTC. The chain recombines TRBV19 with TRBJ2-1, with 10 bases that match TRBD2. V trimming: 3 bases; J trimming: 10 bases; junction bases outside the gene matches: 9. The CDR3 is 15 amino acids. CDR1 is LNHDA and CDR2 is SQIVND in the germline V gene (reference sequence).

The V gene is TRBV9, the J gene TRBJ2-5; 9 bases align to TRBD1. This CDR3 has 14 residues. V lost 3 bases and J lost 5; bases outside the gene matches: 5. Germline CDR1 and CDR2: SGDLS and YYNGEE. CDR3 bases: TGTGCCAGCAGCGGTACAGGGGGCTGGGAGACCCAGTACTTC. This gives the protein CASSGTGGWETQYF.

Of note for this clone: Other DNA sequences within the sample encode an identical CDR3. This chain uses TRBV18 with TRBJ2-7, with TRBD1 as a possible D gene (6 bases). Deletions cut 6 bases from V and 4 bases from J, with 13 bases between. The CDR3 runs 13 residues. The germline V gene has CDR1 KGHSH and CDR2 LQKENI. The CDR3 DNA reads TGTGCCAGCTCGCCAGGACAGAAGTACGAGCAGTACTTC. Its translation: CASSPGQKYEQYF.

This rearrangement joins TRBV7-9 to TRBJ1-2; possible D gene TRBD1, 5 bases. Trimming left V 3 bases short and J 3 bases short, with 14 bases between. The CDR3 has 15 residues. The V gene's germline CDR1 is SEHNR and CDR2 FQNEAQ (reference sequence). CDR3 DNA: TGTGCCAGCAGCTTTCGGGAGGGGCCCCACTATGGCTACACCTTC. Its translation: CASSFREGPHYGYTF.

CDR3 in amino acids: CASSSDRIYEQYF. CDR3 nucleotide sequence: TGTGCCAGCAGCTCGGACAGGATCTACGAGCAGTACTTC. The chain uses TRBV6-5 and TRBJ2-7; 7 bases match TRBD1. This CDR3 has 13 residues. J gave up 3 bases and V 6 bases, and 5 bases lay outside the gene matches. CDR1 is MNHEY, CDR2 SVGAGI, per germline.

The CDR3 sequence: CAWTGRAYEQYF. Here the CDR3 DNA reads TGTGCCTGGACGGGCAGGGCCTACGAGCAGTACTTC. The chain is built from TRBV30 and TRBJ2-7; maybe TRBD1 (5 bases). CDR3 length equals 12 residues. Trimming took 4 bases from V and 2 from J, leaving 9 bases between them. Germline loops: CDR1 GTSNPN, CDR2 SVGIG (reference sequence). The complete variable domain, with remaining parts taken from reference TRBV30 and TRBJ2-7, reads SQTIHQWPATLVQPVGSPLSLECTVEGTSNPNLYWYRQAAGRGLQLLFYSVGIGQISSEVPQNLSASRPQDRQFILSSKKLLLSDSGFYLCAWTGRAYEQYFGPGTRLTVT.

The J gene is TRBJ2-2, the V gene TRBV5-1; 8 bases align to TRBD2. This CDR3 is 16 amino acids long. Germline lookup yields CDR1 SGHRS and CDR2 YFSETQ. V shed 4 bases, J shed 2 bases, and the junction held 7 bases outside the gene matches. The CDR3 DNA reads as TGCGCCAGCAGCCCCGGACTAGCCCTAAACACCGGGGAGCTGTTTTTT. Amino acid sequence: CASSPGLALNTGELFF.

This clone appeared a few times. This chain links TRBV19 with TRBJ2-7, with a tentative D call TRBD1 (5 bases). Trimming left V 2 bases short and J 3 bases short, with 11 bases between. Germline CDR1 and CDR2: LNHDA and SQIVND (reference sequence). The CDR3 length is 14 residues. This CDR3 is CASSIQGPLYEQYF. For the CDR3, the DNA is TGTGCCAGTAGTATACAGGGCCCCCTCTACGAGCAGTACTTC.

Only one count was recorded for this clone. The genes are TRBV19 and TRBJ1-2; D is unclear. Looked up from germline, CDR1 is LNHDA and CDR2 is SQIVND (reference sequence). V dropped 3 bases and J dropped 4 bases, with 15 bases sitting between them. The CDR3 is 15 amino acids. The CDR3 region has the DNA TGTGCCAGTAGTATTTCGGAAGCAGGTCGCTATGGCTACACCTTC. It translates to CASSISEAGRYGYTF.

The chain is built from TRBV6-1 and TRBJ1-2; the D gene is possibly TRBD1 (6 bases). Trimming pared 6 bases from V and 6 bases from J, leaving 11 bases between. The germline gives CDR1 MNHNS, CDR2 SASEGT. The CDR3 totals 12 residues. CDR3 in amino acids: CASRVRTDGYTF. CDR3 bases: TGTGCCAGCAGGGTGAGGACAGATGGCTACACCTTC.

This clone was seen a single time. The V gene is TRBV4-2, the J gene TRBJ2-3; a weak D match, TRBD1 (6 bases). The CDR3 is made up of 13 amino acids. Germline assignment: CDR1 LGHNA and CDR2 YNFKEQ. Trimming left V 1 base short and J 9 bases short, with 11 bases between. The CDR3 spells CASSQAIQGTQYF. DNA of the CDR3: TGTGCCAGCAGCCAAGCGATCCAGGGGACGCAGTATTTT.

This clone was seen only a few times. CDR3 loop: CSVDVSGSGNTIYF. DNA for the CDR3: TGCAGCGTTGATGTGTCCGGGTCCGGAAACACCATATATTTT. The rearrangement joins TRBV29-1 to TRBJ1-3; D is unclear. The CDR3 is 14 residues long. The V gene's germline CDR1 is SQVTM and CDR2 ANQGSEA. V was shortened by 3 bases and J by 4 bases, with 13 bases between the two germline ends.